The source of this T cell receptor (beta chain) is a study of Graves' ophthalmopathy and Graves' hyperthyroidism. V shed 5 bases and J 1 base; nucleotides not matched to a gene: 9. The CDR3 spans 16 residues. Germline values: CDR1 MDHEN, CDR2 SYDVKM. Transcripts of RNA were the source for amplifying TCR beta CDR3 regions. The workflow started with a first-round RT-PCR run with HTBI primers and then moved on to a second-round multiplex PCR. TCRdb passed the multiplex PCR reads through MiXCR, listing each CDR3 protein once. The sample has under 800,000 distinct CDR3 sequences, about a fifth seen once. The receptor was isolated from a woman aged 18-30 years with stable Graves' hyperthyroidism. Some clones in this sample may be carry-over from other donors' samples. Input material: peripheral blood. The J gene is TRBJ2-7, the V gene TRBV28; 9 nucleotides agree with TRBD2. This CDR3 reads CASSKGGGAASYEQYF. The CDR3 DNA sequence: TGTGCCAGCAGTAAGGGCGGGGGGGCAGCATCCTACGAGCAGTACTTC.